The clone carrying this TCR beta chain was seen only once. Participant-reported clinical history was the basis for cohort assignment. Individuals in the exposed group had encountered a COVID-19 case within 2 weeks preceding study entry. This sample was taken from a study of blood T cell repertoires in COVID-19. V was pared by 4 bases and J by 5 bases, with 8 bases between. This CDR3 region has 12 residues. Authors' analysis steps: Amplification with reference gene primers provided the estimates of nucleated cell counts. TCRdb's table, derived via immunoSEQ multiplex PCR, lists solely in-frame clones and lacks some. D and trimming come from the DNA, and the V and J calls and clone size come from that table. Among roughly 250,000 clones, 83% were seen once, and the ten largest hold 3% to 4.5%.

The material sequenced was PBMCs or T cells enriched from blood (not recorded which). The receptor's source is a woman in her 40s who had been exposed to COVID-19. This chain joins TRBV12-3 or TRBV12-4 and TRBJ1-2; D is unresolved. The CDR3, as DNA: TGTGCCAGCAGTTCCCGGCGGTATGGCTACACCTTC. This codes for CASSSRRYGYTF.